The 16 T cell receptor beta chains below all came from one sample that was sequenced in a study of T cells in tuberculosis. TCRdb keeps only in-frame clones here, not all; method: immunoSEQ multiplex PCR. The sample consists of roughly 34,000 clones, approximately 94% of them appearing once. Stated time point: new active TB diagnosis, blood taken before or within 7 days of starting treatment. Sequenced here: PBMCs, sampled at tuberculosis diagnosis. The source of these receptors is an adult with tuberculosis.

The chain employs TRBV6-5 and TRBJ2-3, with D perhaps TRBD2 (6 bases). V dropped 6 bases and J dropped 2 bases, with 15 bases sitting between them. Germline CDR1 MNHEY, CDR2 SVGAGI. The CDR3 is made up of 15 amino acids. In nucleotides, the CDR3 is TGTGCCAGCAGCCCCCTCGGGAGCCACACAGATACGCAGTATTTT. Translating it yields CASSPLGSHTDTQYF.

The chain links TRBV6-1 to TRBJ2-5; D unclear. Deletions cut 3 bases from V and 1 base from J, with 9 bases between. CDR3 size: 14 residues. CDR1 is MNHNS and CDR2 is SASEGT in the germline V gene. CDR3 in DNA: TGTGCCAGCAGTGACCGGAACAGCCAAGAGACCCAGTACTTC. Translation gives CASSDRNSQETQYF.

V is TRBV11-2 and J is TRBJ2-1; D might be TRBD1 (6 bases). V shed 7 bases and J shed 10 bases, with 20 bases lying between them. From germline, CDR1 is SGHAT and CDR2 FQNNGV. This CDR3 region has 14 residues. CDR3: CASTHTRIQGEQFF. DNA of the CDR3: TGTGCCAGCACCCATACGCGTATACAGGGCGAGCAGTTCTTC.

This clone occurred once. J is TRBJ1-2 and V is TRBV28; TRBD1 matches at 7 bases. V was pared by 10 bases and J by 3 bases, with 8 bases of the junction left unmatched. The CDR3 is made up of 13 amino acids. The V gene's germline CDR1 is MDHEN and CDR2 SYDVKM. The CDR3 loop is CATSTGRDYGYTF. The CDR3 DNA reads as TGTGCCACCTCGACAGGGAGAGACTATGGCTACACCTTC.

The sample holds one count of this clone. The V gene is TRBV18, the J gene TRBJ2-4; 8 bases match TRBD2. The CDR3 spans 17 residues. V gave up 11 bases and J gave up 4 bases; unmatched junction bases: 19. Germline V gene sequence: CDR1 KGHSH, CDR2 LQKENI. CDR3 bases: TGTGCCTTCCCCTCATCTGCGGGGGGCGCGGCGAAAAACATTCAGTACTTC. It codes for CAFPSSAGGAAKNIQYF. The full variable domain, completed using reference TRBV18 and TRBJ2-4, is NAGVMQNPRHLVRRRGQEARLRCSPMKGHSHVYWYRQLPEEGLKFMVYLQKENIIDESGMPKERFSAEFPKEGPSILRIQQVVRGDSAAYFCAFPSSAGGAAKNIQYFGAGTRLSVL.

The chain joins TRBV7-8 to TRBJ2-3; 12 nucleotides line up with TRBD2. Looked up from germline, CDR1 is SGHVS and CDR2 is FQNEAQ. The J segment lost 8 bases and the V segment lost 6 bases, leaving 12 bases of the junction unmatched. This CDR3 region has 16 residues. CDR3 protein: CASRLTSGGPTFTQYF. DNA of the CDR3: TGTGCCAGCAGGCTGACTAGCGGGGGCCCCACGTTTACGCAGTATTTT.

The V and J genes are TRBV4-1 and TRBJ2-1, with 12 positions matching TRBD2. J was trimmed by 9 bases and V by 0 bases; bases with no gene match: 9. CDR1 is MGHRA and CDR2 is YSYEKL in the germline V gene. This CDR3 is 17 amino acids long. For the CDR3, the DNA is TGCGCCAGCAGCCAAGATAGGCTAGCGGGAGGGCCGGGTGAGCAGTTCTTC. It translates to CASSQDRLAGGPGEQFF.

V usage is TRBV27 and J usage is TRBJ2-1; 11 bases fit TRBD2. V gave up 5 bases and J gave up 2 bases; unmatched junction bases: 5. There are 16 residues in the CDR3. The V gene's germline CDR1 is MNHEY and CDR2 SMNVEV (reference sequence). The CDR3 loop reads CASSPLAGVTYNEQFF. In nucleotides, the CDR3 is TGTGCCAGCAGTCCACTAGCGGGAGTCACCTACAATGAGCAGTTCTTC.

CDR3 in amino acids: CAWSLGLAGGPTGELFF. As DNA, the CDR3 is TGTGCCTGGAGTCTGGGACTAGCGGGGGGCCCCACCGGGGAGCTGTTTTTT. The V call is TRBV30, the J call TRBJ2-2; 15 nucleotides match TRBD2. The CDR3 totals 17 residues. Trimming cost V 2 bases and J 4 bases; bases outside gene matches: 5. Germline values: CDR1 GTSNPN, CDR2 SVGIG (reference sequence).

The chain is built from TRBV5-6 and TRBJ1-6; D gene ambiguous. CDR1 is SGHDT and CDR2 is YYEEEE in the germline V gene. This CDR3 contains 16 residues. V was cut by 1 base and J by 5 bases, with 13 bases left in between. As DNA, the CDR3 is TGTGCCAGCAGCTTGCATCAAAACCGAGATAATTCACCCCTCCACTTT. Translation gives CASSLHQNRDNSPLHF.

The chain carries TRBV28 and TRBJ1-1; D is unclear. CDR3 size: 14 residues. Trimming removed 5 bases from V and 0 bases from J, with 10 bases in between. Germline CDR1 is MDHEN and CDR2 is SYDVKM. The CDR3: CASSPLRVNTEAFF. For the CDR3, the DNA is TGTGCCAGCAGTCCCCTCCGAGTGAACACTGAAGCTTTCTTT.

The chain links TRBV7-2 to TRBJ2-1, with 10 nucleotides matching TRBD2. This CDR3 spans 17 amino acids. V trimming: 1 base; J trimming: 0 bases; junction bases outside the gene matches: 3. CDR1 and CDR2 from the germline V gene are SGHTA and FQGNSA. The CDR3 region has the DNA TGTGCCAGCAGCTTAGGGGCTAGCGGGAGCTCCTACAATGAGCAGTTCTTC. Translated: CASSLGASGSSYNEQFF.

V usage is TRBV9 and J usage is TRBJ2-3, with D perhaps matching TRBD2 (5 bases). Germline lookup yields CDR1 SGDLS and CDR2 YYNGEE. This CDR3 comprises 14 residues. Trimming cost V 4 bases and J 5 bases, with 14 bases left between them. The chain's CDR3 is CASSPWTEQDTQYF. The CDR3 bases are TGTGCCAGCAGCCCCTGGACTGAACAAGATACGCAGTATTTT.

The chain combines TRBV11-2 with TRBJ2-1; 13 nucleotides agree with TRBD2. This CDR3 is built from 16 residues. Germline assignment: CDR1 SGHAT and CDR2 FQNNGV. J gave up 4 bases and V 4 bases, and 4 bases lay outside the gene matches. The CDR3 DNA sequence: TGTGCCAGCAGCTATGGACTAGCGGGAGTATACAATGAGCAGTTCTTC. The encoded protein is CASSYGLAGVYNEQFF.

The chain couples TRBV28 to TRBJ2-3; a possible D gene is TRBD2 (5 bases). V was shortened by 3 bases and J by 2 bases, with 12 bases between the two germline ends. This CDR3 has 15 residues. In germline, CDR1 is MDHEN, CDR2 SYDVKM. The chain's CDR3 is CASSLGSDYTDTQYF. The CDR3 DNA reads TGTGCCAGCAGTTTGGGCTCAGACTACACAGATACGCAGTATTTT.

This chain connects TRBV19 to TRBJ1-3; 8 bases are shared with TRBD1. J gave up 2 bases and V 2 bases, and 14 bases lay outside the gene matches. The CDR3 contains 19 residues. Germline V gives CDR1 LNHDA, CDR2 SQIVND (reference sequence). The CDR3 sequence: CASSIRRYTGGLTGNTIYF. CDR3 coding DNA: TGTGCCAGTAGTATACGTCGGTATACAGGGGGGTTGACTGGAAACACCATATATTTT.